This T cell receptor (beta chain) was retrieved from a study of cytomegalovirus exposure and HLA in healthy donors. Turning to this clone: Its specificity is unknown.

Study results and limitations: Productive rates of about 87% or about 30% were seen for most TCR beta V segments in an earlier analysis. In a later analysis, V- and J-gene trimming of beta chains associated with a DCLRE1C missense variant, replicated independently.

This CDR3 region has 15 residues. Germline V gene sequence: CDR1 ENHRY, CDR2 SYGVKD. V shed 2 bases and J 1 base; nucleotides not matched to a gene: 4. PCR employed 60 Vbeta and 13 Jbeta primers. The protocol was immunoSEQ multiplex PCR, while the TCRdb copy is restricted to in-frame clones and leaves out a portion. Of roughly 65,000 clones in the sample, just under 80% were seen once. The sequenced sample was PBMCs. This TCR was recovered from a woman aged 25 to 39 in good health and CMV-seronegative. This sequence joins TRBV10-3 and TRBJ1-1; 7 bases map to TRBD1. The chain's CDR3 is CAISERTGENTEAFF. The CDR3 DNA follows: TGTGCCATCAGTGAGCGGACAGGAGAGAACACTGAAGCTTTCTTT.